These 9 T cell receptor beta chains share one sample of origin, sequenced in a study of read filtering for tumor transcriptome and immune sequencing. Molecular barcoded adaptors covering alpha/delta and beta/gamma chains were used on roughly 370 ng RNA. TCRdb re-called the reads with MiXCR, one entry per CDR3 protein. The sample lists 35,000 to 50,000 distinct CDR3 sequences, less than 20% seen once, with less than 45% in the top ten. Sequenced input: a population of CD138-negative cells sorted from bone marrow. All receptors derive from a donor at least 40 years old with multiple myeloma.

This clonotype was recorded many times. The rearrangement links TRBV20-1 to TRBJ2-1; D is possibly TRBD1 or TRBD2 (5 bases each). V was trimmed by 5 bases and J by 0 bases, leaving 20 bases between them. The CDR3 has 17 amino acids. Germline CDR1 DFQATT, CDR2 SNEGSKA (reference sequence). CDR3 DNA: TGCAGTGCTCGACCGGCCCGAGGGGCCAGCTCCTACAATGAGCAGTTCTTC. It codes for CSARPARGASSYNEQFF.

As to this clonotype: A far larger clone lies a single base away; this is likely a read error. The chain is built from TRBV12-3 or TRBV12-4 and TRBJ1-1, with 7 bases that match TRBD1. The CDR3 extends over 15 amino acids. Trimming took 5 bases from V and 3 from J; bases not matched to a gene: 9. CDR3 residues: CASSPRQGSDTEAFF. CDR3 in DNA: TGTGCCAGCAGTCCCCGACAGGGTTCAGACACTGAAGCTTTCTTT.

This clonotype was picked up many times. The chain is built from TRBV5-1 and TRBJ2-1; 8 positions agree with TRBD1. CDR1 is SGHRS and CDR2 is YFSETQ in the germline V gene. The CDR3 is 16 residues long. V shed 2 bases, J shed 4 bases, and the junction held 8 bases outside the gene matches. CDR3 sequence reads: CASSLEAGGTYNEQFF. The CDR3 bases are TGCGCCAGCAGCTTAGAAGCAGGGGGCACATACAATGAGCAGTTCTTC.

This clonotype was picked up a small number of times. The chain joins TRBV12-3 or TRBV12-4 to TRBJ1-5, with D hard to call. V lost 6 bases to trimming and J lost 6 bases, with 9 bases between them. The CDR3 sequence is 12 residues long. The CDR3 is CASSRVGQPQHF. Here the CDR3 DNA reads TGTGCCAGCAGCCGCGTCGGTCAGCCCCAGCATTTT.

Ten or more counts support this clonotype. V usage is TRBV25-1 and J usage is TRBJ2-1; 7 bases agree with TRBD2. V shed 2 bases, J shed 0 bases, and the junction held 10 bases outside the gene matches. This CDR3 has 18 amino acids. Germline CDR1 reads MGHDK; CDR2 reads SYGVNS. The CDR3 DNA reads as TGTGCCAGCAGTGAACAATGGCGTGGCGGGAGCTCCTACAATGAGCAGTTCTTC. This codes for CASSEQWRGGSSYNEQFF.

Remarks on this clonotype: A much larger clone is a single base away; this may be a read error. This chain uses TRBV29-1 with TRBJ2-3; tentative D call: TRBD1 (5 bases). CDR1 and CDR2 (germline): SQVTM, ANQGSEA. The CDR3 spans 12 residues. CDR3 sequence (DNA): TGCAGCGTTGCGCTAGGGGTTGATACGCGGTATTTT. Its protein product is CSVALGVDTRYF.

This clonotype was counted a single time. A read error is possible here, since a much larger clone lies one base away. V and J are TRBV6-4 and TRBJ2-4; D possibly uses TRBD1 or TRBD2 (5 bases each). CDR1 is MRHNA, CDR2 SNTAGT, per germline. The CDR3 totals 14 residues. CDR3 protein: CASREGTGSDIQYF. In DNA, the CDR3 is TGTGCCAGCCGTGAAGGGACGGGTAGTGACATTCAGTACTTC.

At least ten counts were recorded for this clonotype. The rearrangement links TRBV2 to TRBJ2-1, with 8 bases aligning to TRBD2. CDR1 is SNHLY, CDR2 FYNNEI, per germline. The CDR3 contains 13 residues. With V trimmed by 6 bases and J by 4 bases, 2 bases remained unmatched. The CDR3 region has the DNA TGTGCCAGCAGCGGACTAGCTTACAATGAGCAGTTCTTC. It yields the protein CASSGLAYNEQFF.

This clonotype showed up just a few times. The chain has TRBV28 and TRBJ2-2; TRBD1 aligns across 7 bases. Per the germline V gene, CDR1 is MDHEN and CDR2 is SYDVKM. This CDR3 spans 12 amino acids. J lost 4 bases, V lost 11 bases, and 4 bases had no gene match. Here the CDR3 reads CADRVGTGELFF. The CDR3 nucleotides are TGTGCCGACAGGGTGGGCACCGGGGAGCTGTTTTTT.